This is a list of T cell receptor beta chains from one sample in a study of spatial heterogeneity in lung cancer. MiXCR, applied by TCRdb to the 5' RACE reads, yields one record per CDR3 protein. The sample includes roughly 110,000 distinct CDR3 sequences, 10% to 14% seen only once; the top ten take more than 20%. Specimen: PBMCs, collected at follow-up. Receptors originate from a female donor with early-stage non-small cell lung cancer. Each CDR3 is given with its conserved first and last residue. D genes are given only for firm matches. Expanded clones get a size class; other rows say once, few or many, or leave the size out.

clone_size	j_call	v_call	d_call	cdr3_nt	cdr3_aa
many	TRBJ1-4	TRBV10-3	.	TGTGCCATCAGTGAAGGGACCGATAATGAAAAACTGTTTTTT	CAISEGTDNEKLFF
few	TRBJ2-7	TRBV2	TRBD2	TGTGCCAGCAGTGAAGGTCCTAGCGGGAGCTACGAGCAGTACTTC	CASSEGPSGSYEQYF
few	TRBJ2-2	TRBV6-2/TRBV6-3	.	TGTGCCAGCAGTAGGGGCGCGTGGGAGCTGTTTTTT	CASSRGAWELFF
few	TRBJ2-1	TRBV6-1	TRBD1	TGTGCCAGCAGTGAAGCAGGGGGCTTCTACAATGAGCAGTTCTTC	CASSEAGGFYNEQFF
few	TRBJ2-7	TRBV2	TRBD1	TGTGCCAGCAGGAAGGACAGGGGCCCCTACGAGCAGTACTTC	CASRKDRGPYEQYF
few	TRBJ2-1	TRBV6-5	TRBD2	TGTGCCAGCAGTTACTCTCGGGGCCTAGCGGACTACAATGAGCAGTTCTTC	CASSYSRGLADYNEQFF
few	TRBJ1-6	TRBV7-2	.	TGTGCCAGCAGCATACAGGCCTTACCCCTCCACTTT	CASSIQALPLHF
few	TRBJ1-2	TRBV3-1	.	TGTGCCAGCAGCCACCGGAGACCCGGCTATGGCTACACCTTC	CASSHRRPGYGYTF
few	TRBJ2-3	TRBV18	.	TGTGCCAGCTGCGACCTCGGGTCAGATACGCAGTATTTT	CASCDLGSDTQYF
many	TRBJ1-4	TRBV29-1	.	TGCAGCGTTGTTGGAGGGGAGGCAACTAATGAAAAACTGTTTTTT	CSVVGGEATNEKLFF
.	TRBJ2-1	TRBV29-1	.	TGCAGCGTCGGGGACAATGAGCAGTTCTTC	CSVGDNEQFF
.	TRBJ1-1	TRBV20-1	.	TGCAGTGCTAAGCCGCAGGGCGTTATTTCGACTGAAGCTTTCTTT	CSAKPQGVISTEAFF
many	TRBJ2-7	TRBV5-1	.	TGCGCCAGCAGCTTGCGACAGACCTACGAGCAGTACTTC	CASSLRQTYEQYF
few	TRBJ2-5	TRBV9	TRBD2	TGTGCCAGCAGCTCGGGACTAGCGGGAGTCGGAGAGACCCAGTACTTC	CASSSGLAGVGETQYF
few	TRBJ2-4	TRBV19	TRBD2	TGTGCCAGTAGTATTGGCTTAGCGGGAGGAGGGAGGGCCAAAAACATTCAGTACTTC	CASSIGLAGGGRAKNIQYF
.	TRBJ2-5	TRBV6-5	.	TGTGCCAGCAGTTACGGACAAAACTTGGGGACCCAGTACTTC	CASSYGQNLGTQYF
.	TRBJ1-2	TRBV27	TRBD1	TGTGCCAGCAGTTTCGGACAGGGCCACTATGGCTACACCTTC	CASSFGQGHYGYTF
.	TRBJ2-1	TRBV5-1	TRBD2	TGCGCCAGCAGCTTGACTAGCGGAAGTCCTTACAATGAGCAGTTCTTC	CASSLTSGSPYNEQFF
.	TRBJ2-3	TRBV29-1	.	TGCAGCGTTGAAAGGGGGTCCGGTGATACGCAGTATTTT	CSVERGSGDTQYF
few	TRBJ2-1	TRBV20-1	TRBD2	TGCAGTGCTAGTCCCGGGACTAGCGGTTGGAATGAGCAGTTCTTC	CSASPGTSGWNEQFF
few	TRBJ2-7	TRBV28	TRBD2	TGTGCCAGCAGTTACCCGCGGGGGGCCTCCTACGAGCAGTACTTC	CASSYPRGASYEQYF
few	TRBJ1-2	TRBV30	.	TGTGCCTGGAGTACAGGGAATTTCGAAGACTATGGCTACACCTTC	CAWSTGNFEDYGYTF
many	TRBJ2-3	TRBV27	.	TGTGCCAGCAGTTCTGGCCAACCCGGGACAGATACGCAGTATTTT	CASSSGQPGTDTQYF
many	TRBJ2-1	TRBV7-9	.	TGTGCCAGCAGCTTAGTAGGCAATGAGCAGTTCTTC	CASSLVGNEQFF
many	TRBJ2-2	TRBV5-1	.	TGCGCCAGCAGCTCATCCGGGACAACGAACACCGGGGAGCTGTTTTTT	CASSSSGTTNTGELFF
few	TRBJ1-1	TRBV24-1	TRBD1	TGTGCCACCAGTGGCGACAGGGCCACTGAAGCTTTCTTT	CATSGDRATEAFF
.	TRBJ2-4	TRBV30	TRBD2	TGTGCCTGGAGTGGGGAATATAGCGGGAGGGCCAAAAACATTCAGTACTTC	CAWSGEYSGRAKNIQYF
.	TRBJ2-1	TRBV15	.	TGTGCCACCAGCAGACTAACACAGGGAACTGAGCAGTTCTTC	CATSRLTQGTEQFF
.	TRBJ2-6	TRBV5-1	.	TGCGCCAGCAGCTTGGATGGGGCTGGGGCCAACGTCCTGACTTTC	CASSLDGAGANVLTF
.	TRBJ1-6	TRBV18	.	TGTGCCAGCTCAACCGATAATTCACCCCTCCACTTT	CASSTDNSPLHF
.	TRBJ2-2	TRBV7-2	.	TGTGCCAGCAGACTGAGGAACACCGGGGAGCTGTTTTTT	CASRLRNTGELFF
.	TRBJ2-6	TRBV6-2/TRBV6-3	.	TGTGCCAGCTTGCGTACCTCTGGGGCCAACGTCCTGACTTTC	CASLRTSGANVLTF
.	TRBJ2-3	TRBV11-1	TRBD2	TGTGCCAGCAGCATCGGGACTAGCGGAGATACGCAGTATTTT	CASSIGTSGDTQYF
few	TRBJ2-5	TRBV24-1	.	TGTGCCACCAGTGTAGAAACAGGGAAAGGAGGAGAGACCCAGTACTTC	CATSVETGKGGETQYF
.	TRBJ2-7	TRBV9	TRBD2	TGTGCCAGCAGCCCCGGAGGTAGCGGGGTGACCTACGAGCAGTACTTC	CASSPGGSGVTYEQYF
few	TRBJ1-5	TRBV19	.	TGTGCCAGTAGTGCCAGGACAGAAGTTGTCAATCAGCCCCAGCATTTT	CASSARTEVVNQPQHF
.	TRBJ2-2	TRBV20-1	TRBD2	TGCAGTGCTAGGGAGGCGGGAGTGGCCGGGGAGCTGTTTTTT	CSAREAGVAGELFF
many	TRBJ1-1	TRBV18	.	TGTGCCAGCTCACCACCTTCAGGGTGGGGTACTGAAGCTTTCTTT	CASSPPSGWGTEAFF
.	TRBJ1-5	TRBV28	.	TGTGCCAGCAGGAAGATGGGACGGAGCCATCAGCCCCAGCATTTT	CASRKMGRSHQPQHF
few	TRBJ2-1	TRBV20-1	TRBD2	TGCAGTGCTAGGTCGGGAGGGATACAATCCGAGCAGTTCTTC	CSARSGGIQSEQFF
.	TRBJ1-2	TRBV12-3/TRBV12-4	TRBD1	TGTGCCAGCAGAGAAACAGGGGAGTATGGCTACACCTTC	CASRETGEYGYTF
.	TRBJ1-1	TRBV6-5	.	TGTGCCAGCAGACTCTCGGGTCCCAGGACGAACACTGAAGCTTTCTTT	CASRLSGPRTNTEAFF
many	TRBJ2-1	TRBV12-3/TRBV12-4	.	TGTGCCAGCAGATTGGACGGGTACAATGAGCAGTTCTTC	CASRLDGYNEQFF
once	TRBJ2-3	TRBV6-2/TRBV6-3	.	TGTGCCAGCAGTTTCGACCAGGGCGCCACAGATACGCAGTATTTT	CASSFDQGATDTQYF
many	TRBJ2-7	TRBV27	.	TGTGCCAGCAGTTTAGGTCTGGGGTGGGAGCAGTACTTC	CASSLGLGWEQYF
few	TRBJ2-1	TRBV20-1	TRBD2	TGCAGCTACAGCGGGAGTAGTAGGAATGAGCAGTTCTTC	CSYSGSSRNEQFF
few	TRBJ2-7	TRBV10-3	TRBD1	TGTGCCATCAGCCGAGGGGGCTCGTACGAGCAGTACTTC	CAISRGGSYEQYF
few	TRBJ1-1	TRBV12-3/TRBV12-4	.	TGTGCCAGCAGTTTAAAGAAGAACACTGAAGCTTTCTTT	CASSLKKNTEAFF
many	TRBJ2-5	TRBV12-3/TRBV12-4	.	TGTGCCAGCAGCGATACGGGAGTACATGAAGGGACCCAGTACTTC	CASSDTGVHEGTQYF
many	TRBJ2-6	TRBV6-2/TRBV6-3	TRBD2	TGTGCCAGCAGTTACAGTCCGACTAGCCTCATAATAAAGGGCTCTGGGGCCAACGTCCTGACTTTC	CASSYSPTSLIIKGSGANVLTF
few	TRBJ1-1	TRBV6-6	TRBD1	TGTGCCAGCAGATTTTTGGGACAGGGGAACACTGAAGCTTTCTTT	CASRFLGQGNTEAFF
.	TRBJ2-1	TRBV18	TRBD2	TGTGCCAGCTCATTCTCCCCTCCCAGCGGGACCTACAATGAGCAGTTCTTC	CASSFSPPSGTYNEQFF
.	TRBJ2-1	TRBV5-1	TRBD1	TGCGCCAGCAGCTCACACAGGGGCCATGAGCAGTTCTTC	CASSSHRGHEQFF
few	TRBJ1-1	TRBV20-1	.	TGCAGTGCCACCTCCCGTCGACACCTGAACACTGAAGCTTTCTTT	CSATSRRHLNTEAFF
.	TRBJ2-1	TRBV20-1	TRBD2	TGCAGTGCTAGAGATTTCGGACTAGCGATCAATGAGCAGTTCTTC	CSARDFGLAINEQFF
many	TRBJ1-1	TRBV28	.	TGTGCCAGCAGTACTCAGGGGCGCCTCACTGAAGCTTTCTTT	CASSTQGRLTEAFF
few	TRBJ2-3	TRBV5-5	TRBD2	TGTGCCAGCAGCTTGGAACGCGGGAGGGCGGATACGCAGTATTTT	CASSLERGRADTQYF